These 10 T cell receptor beta chains were all obtained from the same sample, sequenced in a study of CD8 T cells in Susac syndrome. With random hexamers, roughly 0.5 to 1 ug RNA was reverse transcribed. Using its own MiXCR run on the immunoSEQ multiplex PCR reads, TCRdb lists one record per CDR3 protein. This sample has 150,000 to 200,000 distinct CDR3 sequences; roughly 90% occur once, and the top ten carry approximately 0.09%. Sequenced material: CD4+ T cells from PBMCs. Every receptor here comes from a human donor with Susac syndrome.

V usage is TRBV10-3 and J usage is TRBJ1-5; no clear D. CDR1 ENHRY and CDR2 SYGVKD come from the germline V gene. Trimming took 3 bases from V and 0 from J, leaving 12 bases between them. This CDR3 comprises 16 residues. CDR3 sequence reads: CAISESGEYSNQPQHF. The CDR3 DNA sequence: TGTGCCATCAGTGAATCGGGAGAATATAGCAATCAGCCCCAGCATTTT.

The genes are TRBV28 and TRBJ2-7; 12 bases fit TRBD2. There are 15 residues in the CDR3. J gave up 6 bases and V 6 bases, and 9 bases lay outside the gene matches. In germline, CDR1 is MDHEN, CDR2 SYDVKM. CDR3 loop: CASRRLAGGRPEQYF. CDR3 nucleotide sequence: TGTGCCAGCAGGCGTCTAGCGGGAGGGCGTCCCGAGCAGTACTTC.

V is TRBV6-6 and J is TRBJ2-2, with 8 bases matching TRBD1. This CDR3 is 15 amino acids long. V shed 7 bases and J 5 bases; nucleotides not matched to a gene: 9. Germline values: CDR1 MNHNY, CDR2 SVGAGI (reference sequence). In DNA, the CDR3 is TGTGCCAGCACAAGGGGAACAGGGGGAACCGGGGAGCTGTTTTTT. Protein: CASTRGTGGTGELFF.

The J gene is TRBJ2-2, the V gene TRBV30; TRBD2 matches 11 bases. V was clipped by 3 bases and J by 5 bases; unmatched bases: 5. Germline V gene sequence: CDR1 GTSNPN, CDR2 SVGIG (reference sequence). This CDR3 is built from 15 residues. In DNA, the CDR3 is TGTGCCTGGAGACTTCTAGCGGGGGGAACCGGGGAGCTGTTTTTT. This codes for CAWRLLAGGTGELFF.

This clonotype was seen a single time. V and J are TRBV19 and TRBJ2-2; D perhaps matches TRBD2 (5 bases). In germline, CDR1 is LNHDA, CDR2 SQIVND (reference sequence). With 6 bases removed from V and 0 bases from J, the gap between germline ends came to 14 bases. This CDR3 contains 16 residues. The CDR3: CASRTKTKANTGELFF. In nucleotides, the CDR3 is TGTGCCAGTAGGACAAAGACTAAAGCGAACACCGGGGAGCTGTTTTTT.

The chain has TRBV5-4 and TRBJ2-3, with TRBD2 identical over 7 bases. The CDR3 sequence is 15 residues long. Trimming removed 2 bases from V and 0 bases from J; junction bases left unmatched: 3. Germline V gene lookup returns CDR1 SGHNT and CDR2 YYREEE (reference sequence). The CDR3 nucleotides are TGTGCCAGCAGCTTAGCGGGGATTAGCACAGATACGCAGTATTTT. This codes for CASSLAGISTDTQYF.

The chain is built from TRBV12-3 or TRBV12-4 and TRBJ2-5, with TRBD2 matching over 10 bases. V trimming: 3 bases; J trimming: 5 bases; junction bases outside the gene matches: 3. The CDR3 has 14 amino acids. The DNA of the CDR3 is TGTGCCAGCAGTTTCCTAGCGGGAGACGAGACCCAGTACTTC. As protein: CASSFLAGDETQYF.

The V and J genes are TRBV5-8 and TRBJ2-3; 8 bases align to TRBD2. The trim removed 2 bases at V and 2 bases at J, leaving 10 bases unmatched. This CDR3 comprises 17 residues. Germline loops: CDR1 SGHTS, CDR2 YDEGEE. The CDR3: CASSFLPGGLNTDTQYF. CDR3 nucleotide sequence: TGTGCCAGCAGCTTTCTTCCGGGGGGGCTGAACACAGATACGCAGTATTTT.

The chain employs TRBV7-9 and TRBJ2-3; no clear D. The ends were cut back, 1 base at V and 7 bases at J, with 6 bases in the middle. CDR1 and CDR2 from the germline V gene are SEHNR and FQNEAQ (reference sequence). This CDR3 contains 12 residues. The CDR3 DNA sequence: TGTGCCAGCAGCTTAGTGGGGAATACGCAGTATTTT. It codes for CASSLVGNTQYF.

The chain links TRBV19 to TRBJ1-1, with D maybe TRBD1 (6 bases). Trimming left V 8 bases short and J 2 bases short, with 15 bases between. CDR1 LNHDA and CDR2 SQIVND come from the germline V gene (reference sequence). The CDR3 sequence is 14 residues long. For the CDR3, the DNA is TGTGCCAGTGACTTCGGACAGCTTAACACTGAAGCTTTCTTT. As protein: CASDFGQLNTEAFF.